A selection of T cell receptor beta chains follows, all from one sample in a study of blood T cells in healthy people across ages. Each CDR3 protein is one row after TCRdb ran MiXCR on the 5' RACE reads. The sample lists approximately 360,000 distinct CDR3 sequences; approximately 47% were seen once. The sample was blood. The receptor set was obtained from a man aged 55 to 70 in good health. CDR3s include the opening cysteine and the closing phenylalanine or tryptophan. Fields, in order: D gene, V gene, clone size, J gene, CDR3 DNA, CDR3 protein. A D gene is named only where the DNA matches it firmly. Expanded clones are given a class, and other clones once, few, many or no size at all.

NA	TRBV14	few	TRBJ2-4	TGTGCCAGCAGCCAACCGGGGGCGGAAAACATTCAGTACTTC	CASSQPGAENIQYF
TRBD2	TRBV7-2	once	TRBJ2-5	TGTGCCAGCAGCTCCGCCAGCGGGAGGGCCTTGGAGACCCAGTACTTC	CASSSASGRALETQYF
NA	TRBV10-3	NA	TRBJ2-3	TGTGCCATCAGTGAGCTAGCCGGAGACACGCAGTATTTT	CAISELAGDTQYF
NA	TRBV20-1	once	TRBJ2-7	TGCAGTGCTAGACCGGTTACCGTGCCCTACGAGCAGTACTTC	CSARPVTVPYEQYF
TRBD2	TRBV20-1	NA	TRBJ2-3	TGCAGTGCTCCTACCCCCCGCGGGGGAACTGGAGATACGCAGTATTTT	CSAPTPRGGTGDTQYF
NA	TRBV7-2	NA	TRBJ1-1	TGTGCCAGCAGCTTTGGTAGAGGATATGACACTGAAGCTTTCTTT	CASSFGRGYDTEAFF
TRBD2	TRBV12-3/TRBV12-4	NA	TRBJ2-3	TGTGCCAGCAGTTGGAGCGGGGGGGCCGGAGATACGCAGTATTTT	CASSWSGGAGDTQYF
NA	TRBV28	NA	TRBJ2-1	TGTGCCAGCAGACCAGGGGGGGCATACAATGAGCAGTTCTTC	CASRPGGAYNEQFF
TRBD2	TRBV4-3	NA	TRBJ2-1	TGCGCCAGCAGCCAAGAGCCGGGAGAACTAGCGGGAGGCCCCTCCTACAATGAGCAGTTCTTC	CASSQEPGELAGGPSYNEQFF
NA	TRBV12-3/TRBV12-4	NA	TRBJ1-1	TGTGCCAGCAGTTCACCGGGCGGGGTGAACACTGAAGCTTTCTTT	CASSSPGGVNTEAFF